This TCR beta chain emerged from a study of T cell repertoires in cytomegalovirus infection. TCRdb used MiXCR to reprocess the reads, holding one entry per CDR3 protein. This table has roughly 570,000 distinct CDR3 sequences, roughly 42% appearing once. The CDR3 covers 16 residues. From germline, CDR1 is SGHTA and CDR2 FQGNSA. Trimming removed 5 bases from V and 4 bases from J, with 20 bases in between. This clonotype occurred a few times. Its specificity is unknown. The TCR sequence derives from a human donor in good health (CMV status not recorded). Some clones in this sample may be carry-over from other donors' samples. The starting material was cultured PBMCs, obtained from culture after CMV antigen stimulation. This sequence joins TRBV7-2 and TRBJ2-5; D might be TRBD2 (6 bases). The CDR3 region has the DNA TGTGCCAGCAGCCCCCTGATGGCGGGAATCGGAGAGACCCAGTACTTC. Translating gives CASSPLMAGIGETQYF.